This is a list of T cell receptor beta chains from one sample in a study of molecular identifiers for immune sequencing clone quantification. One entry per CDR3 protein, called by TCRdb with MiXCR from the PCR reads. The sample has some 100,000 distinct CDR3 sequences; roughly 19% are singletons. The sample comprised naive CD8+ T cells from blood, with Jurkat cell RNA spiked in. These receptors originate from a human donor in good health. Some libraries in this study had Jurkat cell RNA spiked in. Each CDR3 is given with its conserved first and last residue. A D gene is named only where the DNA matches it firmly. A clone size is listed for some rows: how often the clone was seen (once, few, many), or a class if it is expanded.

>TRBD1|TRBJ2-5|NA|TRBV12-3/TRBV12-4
TGTGCCAGCACCAAACAGACAGGGAGAGAGACCCAGTACTTC
CASTKQTGRETQYF
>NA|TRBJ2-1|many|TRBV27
TGTGCCAGCAGTCAGAATAACAATGAGCAGTTCTTC
CASSQNNNEQFF
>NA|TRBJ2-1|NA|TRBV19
TGTGCCAGTAGGGTACACAATATTGCCTACAATGAGCAGTTCTTC
CASRVHNIAYNEQFF
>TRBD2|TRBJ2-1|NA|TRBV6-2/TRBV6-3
TGTGCCAGCAGTTACGGGGCTAGCGGCCCCTACAATGAGCAGTTCTTC
CASSYGASGPYNEQFF
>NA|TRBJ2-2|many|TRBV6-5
TGTGCCAGCAGTTACGGTTTTAACACCGGGGAGCTGTTTTTT
CASSYGFNTGELFF
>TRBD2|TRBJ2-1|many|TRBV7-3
TGTGCCAGCAGCATGGGACTAGTTGCTACGGATGAGCAGTTCTTC
CASSMGLVATDEQFF
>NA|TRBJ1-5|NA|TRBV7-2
TGTGCCAGCAGCGCAATCAGTACTGTGTATAGCAATCAGCCCCAGCATTTT
CASSAISTVYSNQPQHF
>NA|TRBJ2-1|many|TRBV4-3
TGCGCCAGCAGCCAATGGGACCATCCGCGCGGTGAGCAGTTCTTC
CASSQWDHPRGEQFF
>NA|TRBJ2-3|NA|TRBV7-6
TGTGCCAGCAGCTCCCCTAGTGGGGGGGCTAGAGATACGCAGTATTTT
CASSSPSGGARDTQYF
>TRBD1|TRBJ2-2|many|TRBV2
TGTGCCAGCAGTGACGGACAGGGCTATGGCGGGGAGCTGTTTTTT
CASSDGQGYGGELFF
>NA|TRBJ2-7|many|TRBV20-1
TGCAGTCCTAGGATCAGCGGGTCCTACGAGCAGTACTTC
CSPRISGSYEQYF
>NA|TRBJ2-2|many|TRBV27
TGTGCCAGCAGTCCCGAATCCGGGACTTCTCCCACCGGGGAGCTGTTTTTT
CASSPESGTSPTGELFF
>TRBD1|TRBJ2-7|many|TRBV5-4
TGTGCCAGCAGCCTGGGACAGGAGGAGAACGAGCAGTACTTC
CASSLGQEENEQYF
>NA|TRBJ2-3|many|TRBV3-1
TGTGCCAGCAGCCAATTTGCGGATATCCGGGATACGCAGTATTTT
CASSQFADIRDTQYF
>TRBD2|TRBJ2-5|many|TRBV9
TGTGCCAGCAGCGCGGAGGGACTAGCGAGCGAGACCCAGTACTTC
CASSAEGLASETQYF
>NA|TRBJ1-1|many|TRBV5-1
TGCGCCAGCAGCCCGGACATATTGAACACTGAAGCTTTCTTT
CASSPDILNTEAFF
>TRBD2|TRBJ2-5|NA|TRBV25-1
TGTACCAGCAGTGAATGGTCAGCGGGGGAGCAAGAGACCCGGTACTTC
CTSSEWSAGEQETRYF
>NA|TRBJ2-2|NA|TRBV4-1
TGCGCCAGCAGCCGACTACCGCCCCTAAACACCGGGGAGCTGTTTTTT
CASSRLPPLNTGELFF
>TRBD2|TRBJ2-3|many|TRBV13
TGTGCCAGCAGCTTACAAGGACTAGCGGGCACAGATACGCAGTATTTT
CASSLQGLAGTDTQYF
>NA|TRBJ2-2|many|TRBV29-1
TGCAGCGGGGAGGAGGAGGACACCGGGGAGCTGTTTTTT
CSGEEEDTGELFF
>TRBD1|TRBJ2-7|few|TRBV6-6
TGTGCCGGCAGTTACAGGACAGGGGCCGGCGGGGATGAGCAGTACTTC
CAGSYRTGAGGDEQYF
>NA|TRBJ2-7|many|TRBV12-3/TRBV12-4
TGTGCCAGCAGTTTCACTTTAGGGGGCGAGCAGTACTTC
CASSFTLGGEQYF
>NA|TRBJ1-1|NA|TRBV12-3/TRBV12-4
TGTGCCAGCAATCTCTCGGGACTCAAGGCTGAAGCTTTCTTT
CASNLSGLKAEAFF
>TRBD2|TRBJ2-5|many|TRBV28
TGTGCCAGCAGTCCCGGGAGGAAAGAGACCCAGTACTTC
CASSPGRKETQYF
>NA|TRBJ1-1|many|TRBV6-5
TGTGCCAGCAACCGCGGGGTTGACACTGAAGCTTTCTTT
CASNRGVDTEAFF
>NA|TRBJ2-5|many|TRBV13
TGTGCCAGCAGCTTAGGGGGTCTCGAGACCCAGTACTTC
CASSLGGLETQYF
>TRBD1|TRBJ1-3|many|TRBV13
TGTGCCAGCAGCTCGGGACAGTACTCTGGAAACACCATATATTTT
CASSSGQYSGNTIYF
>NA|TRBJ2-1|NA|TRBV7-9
TGTGCCAGTGGCTTAGGAAGCCACAATGAGCAGTTCTTC
CASGLGSHNEQFF
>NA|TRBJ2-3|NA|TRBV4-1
TGCGCCAGCAGCCACGGGCAGGGCGGAGATACGCAGTATTTT
CASSHGQGGDTQYF
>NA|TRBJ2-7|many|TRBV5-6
TGTGCCAGCAGCAGAGGGGCCAGGCCGTACGAGCAGTACTTC
CASSRGARPYEQYF
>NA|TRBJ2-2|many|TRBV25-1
TGTGCCAGCAGTTTCACTCCCGGGAACACCGGGGAGCTGTTTTTT
CASSFTPGNTGELFF
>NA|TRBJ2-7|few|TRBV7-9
TGTGCCAGCAGCTCCATAATAGGTCCCTACGAGCAGTACTTC
CASSSIIGPYEQYF
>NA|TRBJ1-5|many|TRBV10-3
TGTGCCATCAGTACTGGCAATCAGCCCCAGCATTTT
CAISTGNQPQHF
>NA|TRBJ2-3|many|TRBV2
TGTGCCAGCAGTGCGGGACATTTAACAGATACGCAGTATTTT
CASSAGHLTDTQYF
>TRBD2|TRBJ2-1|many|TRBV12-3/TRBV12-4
TGTGCCAGCAGTTTAGTACTAGCGGGGAGGTATGAGCAGTTCTTC
CASSLVLAGRYEQFF
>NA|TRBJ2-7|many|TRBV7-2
TGTGCCAGCAGCTCTCCCTTTGGCGGGGCCTACTACGAGCAGTACTTC
CASSSPFGGAYYEQYF
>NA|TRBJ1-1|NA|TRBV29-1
TGCAGCGTCTACAGGACGAACACTGAGGCTTTCTTT
CSVYRTNTEAFF
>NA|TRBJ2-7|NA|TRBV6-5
TGTGCCAGCAGTTACTCCACTGGCTACGAGCAGTACTTC
CASSYSTGYEQYF
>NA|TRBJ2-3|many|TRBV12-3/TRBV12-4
TGTGCCAGCAGTTTAGCGATCTTAGATACGCAGTATTTT
CASSLAILDTQYF
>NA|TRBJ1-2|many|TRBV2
TGTGCCAGCAGTGAAGTGGGGGTATATGGCTACACCTTC
CASSEVGVYGYTF
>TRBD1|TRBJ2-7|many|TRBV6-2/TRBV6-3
TGTGCCAGCAGTTATGGACAGGGGGCCTACGGCGAGCAGTACTTC
CASSYGQGAYGEQYF